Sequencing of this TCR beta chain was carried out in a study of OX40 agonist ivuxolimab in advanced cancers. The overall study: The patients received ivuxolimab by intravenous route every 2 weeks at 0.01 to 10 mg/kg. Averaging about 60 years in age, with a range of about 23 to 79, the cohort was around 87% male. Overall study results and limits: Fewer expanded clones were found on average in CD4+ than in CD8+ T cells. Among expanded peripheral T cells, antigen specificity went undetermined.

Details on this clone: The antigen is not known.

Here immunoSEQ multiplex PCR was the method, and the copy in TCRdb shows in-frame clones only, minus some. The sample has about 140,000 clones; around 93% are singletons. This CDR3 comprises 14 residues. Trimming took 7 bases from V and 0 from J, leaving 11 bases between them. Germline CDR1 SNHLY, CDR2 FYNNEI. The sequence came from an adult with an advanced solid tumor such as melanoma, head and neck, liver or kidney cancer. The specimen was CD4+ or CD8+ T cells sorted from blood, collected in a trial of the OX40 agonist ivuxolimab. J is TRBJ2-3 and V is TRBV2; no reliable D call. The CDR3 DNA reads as TGTGCCAGCAATACCATAACTAGCACAGATACGCAGTATTTT. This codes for CASNTITSTDTQYF.